This paragraph covers one TCR beta chain sequence. TCRdb called the RT-PCR reads again in MiXCR, with one record for every CDR3 protein. The sample includes 150,000 to 200,000 distinct CDR3 sequences, approximately 31% of them seen just once. This sample is part of a study of patients and donors after allogeneic stem cell transplantation. This receptor was identified in a human donor who was either an allogeneic HSCT recipient or a stem cell or donor lymphocyte infusion donor (not recorded which). It is not recorded whose cells these are; they may come from a transplant donor. Specimen: blood, either unsorted or a sorted T cell fraction (not recorded which).

Written as DNA, the CDR3 is TGCGCCAGCAGCCAAGATAGAACAGGCCCTTATGGCTACACCTTC. Its protein is CASSQDRTGPYGYTF. The chain employs TRBV4-1 and TRBJ1-2; D is perhaps TRBD1 (5 bases). The V end lost 0 bases, the J end lost 5 bases, and 13 bases lay between the germline ends. The V gene's germline CDR1 is MGHRA and CDR2 YSYEKL. This CDR3 is built from 15 residues.